This T cell receptor (beta chain) was obtained from a study of shared clonotypes between healthy human individuals. Germline CDR1 reads SGHNT; CDR2 reads YENEEA. V shed 1 base and J 4 bases; nucleotides not matched to a gene: 9. The CDR3 length is 18 residues. Comments on this clone: Antigen unknown.

The study's findings and limits: Sequencing depth was a factor that was expected to affect clonotype sharing among donors.

TCRdb keeps only in-frame clones here, not all; method: immunoSEQ multiplex PCR. Counted here are around 690,000 clones, around 90% occurring once; the ten biggest clones make up roughly 36%. The chain links TRBV11-3 to TRBJ2-3; 12 nucleotides align to TRBD2. The source of this sequence is a man aged 18 to 35 in good health. Some clones in this sample may be carry-over from other donors' samples. The specimen was memory CD8+ T cells from PBMCs. Noted subset: CD45RO+ cells pooled with CCR7-negative TemRA cells. The DNA for the CDR3 is TGTGCCAGCAGCTTAGGACTAGCGGGAGCAACCCATTCAGATACGCAGTATTTT. Protein sequence: CASSLGLAGATHSDTQYF.